One and the same sample provided the 22 T cell receptor beta chains below, sequenced in a study of Ad26.COV2.S vaccination and SARS-CoV-2 variants (dated by TCRdb to about 2021). Reading the label with the study, this specimen's treatment or condition is: 15 to 20 received Ad26.COV2.S at low or high dose, single or two shots; roughly five received placebo; per-sample allocation not given. For vaccine and placebo recipients, repertoires were sequenced using samples collected on day 63 after the first injection. Receptors were amplified or captured by the immunoSEQ multiplex PCR assay. As stored in TCRdb, this immuneACCESS dataset retains in-frame rearrangements with V and J assigned. A fraction of the clones does not appear; measured against another copy, unresolved V genes explain less than half of the discrepancy, and the remainder lacks a known reason. This sample has some 520,000 clones in its table, and around 90% of those were observed once. The ten biggest clones cover over 10% of the sample.

Sequenced here: peripheral blood, sampled in a trial of Ad26.COV2.S vaccine versus placebo. Receptor source: a person aged 18 to 65 who received the Ad26.COV2.S COVID-19 vaccine or a placebo.

The CDR3 loop reads CASSRALQGTEAFF. The CDR3 nucleotides are TGTGCCAGCAGCCGAGCTTTACAGGGGACTGAAGCTTTCTTT. The V gene is TRBV14, the J gene TRBJ1-1, with 7 bases lining up with TRBD1. J gave up 5 bases and V 4 bases, and 7 bases lay outside the gene matches. From germline, CDR1 is SGHDN and CDR2 FVKESK. This CDR3 is built from 14 residues. Based on the CDR3 plus reference TRBV14 and TRBJ1-1, the full variable domain is EAGVTQFPSHSVIEKGQTVTLRCDPISGHDNLYWYRRVMGKEIKFLLHFVKESKQDESGMPNNRFLAERTGGTYSTLKVQPAELEDSGVYFCASSRALQGTEAFFGQGTRLTVV.

The chain uses TRBV2 and TRBJ2-1; TRBD2 agrees at 7 bases. V lost 6 bases, J lost 10 bases, and 15 bases stayed unmatched. Germline loops: CDR1 SNHLY, CDR2 FYNNEI. The CDR3 extends over 15 amino acids. The CDR3 sequence is CASRGPGLTLGEQFF. In nucleotides, the CDR3 is TGTGCCAGCAGAGGGCCGGGACTAACCCTGGGGGAGCAGTTCTTC. The full variable domain, with the rest looked up from reference TRBV2 and TRBJ2-1, is EPEVTQTPSHQVTQMGQEVILRCVPISNHLYFYWYRQILGQKVEFLVSFYNNEISEKSEIFDDQFSVERPDGSNFTLKIRSTKLEDSAMYFCASRGPGLTLGEQFFGPGTRLTVL.

The chain joins TRBV2 to TRBJ2-1, with TRBD1 as a possible D gene (5 bases). This CDR3 contains 15 residues. Germline lookup yields CDR1 SNHLY and CDR2 FYNNEI. The germline V and J ends were trimmed by 2 bases and 3 bases, with 11 bases remaining between them. The chain's CDR3 is CASSENQGYYNEQFF. The CDR3 nucleotides read TGTGCCAGCAGTGAAAATCAGGGCTACTACAATGAGCAGTTCTTC.

The gene calls are TRBV29-1 and TRBJ2-7, with D tentatively TRBD1 (5 bases). The CDR3 is made up of 13 amino acids. Germline values: CDR1 SQVTM, CDR2 ANQGSEA. Trimming left V 6 bases short and J 3 bases short, with 15 bases between. CDR3 sequence reads: CSVEDIGVYEQYF. The CDR3 nucleotides are TGCAGCGTCGAGGACATTGGGGTCTACGAGCAGTACTTC.

The chain uses TRBV11-2 and TRBJ1-2, with 7 bases matching TRBD1. Germline-derived CDR1 and CDR2 are SGHAT and FQNNGV. V lost 2 bases to trimming and J lost 0 bases; unmatched junction nucleotides: 6. This CDR3 has 16 residues. The CDR3, as DNA: TGTGCCAGCAGCTTATTTTCGGGACAGTCTAACTATGGCTACACCTTC. Residues: CASSLFSGQSNYGYTF.

This clone came up once. CDR3 region: CASSLGQGYTDTQYF. The CDR3 bases are TGTGCCAGCAGCTTGGGACAGGGTTACACAGATACGCAGTATTTT. The rearrangement uses TRBV7-2 and TRBJ2-3; TRBD1 matches 9 bases. From germline, CDR1 is SGHTA and CDR2 FQGNSA. This CDR3 is 15 amino acids long. Unmatched junction bases numbered 3, after V lost 3 bases and J lost 2 bases. Full variable domain (rest looked up from reference TRBV7-2 and TRBJ2-3): GAGVSQSPSNKVTEKGKDVELRCDPISGHTALYWYRQSLGQGLEFLIYFQGNSAPDKSGLPSDRFSAERTGGSVSTLTIQRTQQEDSAVYLCASSLGQGYTDTQYFGPGTRLTVL.

The rearrangement links TRBV28 to TRBJ1-2, with D possibly TRBD1 on 5 matching bases. Germline V lookup: CDR1 MDHEN, CDR2 SYDVKM. The CDR3 is 18 residues long. V gave up 4 bases and J gave up 6 bases, with 27 bases separating them. The CDR3 nucleotides read TGTGCCAGCAGTTCCCCCATTGGTCTTGGGGCTCCTTGGCATGGCTACACCTTC. As protein: CASSSPIGLGAPWHGYTF.

The chain links TRBV28 to TRBJ1-1; D is uncertain. The CDR3 is 12 amino acids. Per the germline V gene, CDR1 is MDHEN and CDR2 is SYDVKM. Trimming left V 5 bases short and J 2 bases short, with 6 bases between. The CDR3 loop reads CASSPLNTEAFF. CDR3 DNA sequence: TGTGCCAGCAGTCCCTTAAACACTGAAGCTTTCTTT.

In nucleotides, the CDR3 is TGTGCCAGCAGCCAAGTTTACGGAAAACGCACAGATACGCAGTATTTT. This gives the protein CASSQVYGKRTDTQYF. The J gene is TRBJ2-3, the V gene TRBV3-1 (or the pseudogene TRBV3-2); D gene ambiguous. V gave up 1 base and J gave up 1 base, with 12 bases separating them. The germline V gene encodes CDR1 LGHDT and CDR2 YNNKEL (reference sequence). The CDR3 is made up of 16 amino acids.

This clone came up a few times. The same CDR3 arises from other DNA sequences in this sample as well. The CDR3 region is CASSSTVNTEAFF. CDR3 coding DNA: TGTGCCAGCAGCTCCACAGTGAACACTGAAGCTTTCTTT. The chain recombines TRBV7-3 with TRBJ1-1; no firm D call. Trimming pared 4 bases from V and 0 bases from J, leaving 6 bases between. Looked up from germline, CDR1 is SGHTA and CDR2 is FQGTGA. The CDR3 totals 13 residues.

Here the CDR3 DNA reads TGTGCCAGCAGCGAGGGCACATTTACCGGACGGGGGAGCTCCTACGAGCAGTACTTC. It specifies CASSEGTFTGRGSSYEQYF. The rearrangement uses TRBV3-1 (or the pseudogene TRBV3-2) and TRBJ2-7; D perhaps matches TRBD2 (6 bases). The CDR3 runs to 19 residues. Germline V gene lookup returns CDR1 LGHDT and CDR2 YNNKEL (reference sequence). V shed 5 bases and J shed 0 bases, with 26 bases lying between them.

The chain is built from TRBV7-8 and TRBJ2-4; D ambiguous. The CDR3 extends over 14 amino acids. Germline lookup yields CDR1 SGHVS and CDR2 FQNEAQ. The ends were cut back, 1 base at V and 7 bases at J, with 11 bases in the middle. The chain's CDR3 is CASSLGGTSNIQYF. In DNA form, the CDR3 reads TGTGCCAGCAGCTTAGGTGGAACATCCAACATTCAGTACTTC.

The chain employs TRBV6-5 and TRBJ1-2; 7 nucleotides agree with TRBD1. This CDR3 is built from 11 residues. J lost 4 bases, V lost 8 bases, and 1 base had no gene match. Germline V gives CDR1 MNHEY, CDR2 SVGAGI. The CDR3 here is CASQGVYGYTF. The CDR3 nucleotides read TGTGCCAGCCAGGGGGTCTATGGCTACACCTTC.

This chain uses TRBV7-8 with TRBJ2-1; the match to TRBD2 covers 11 bases. CDR1 is SGHVS and CDR2 is FQNEAQ in the germline V gene. The CDR3 sequence is 17 residues long. After removal of 1 base from V and 7 bases from J, the junction contained 9 bases not matched to a gene. CDR3: CASSLDPGLAAINEQFF. As DNA, the CDR3 is TGTGCCAGCAGCTTAGACCCGGGACTAGCGGCTATTAATGAGCAGTTCTTC.

In DNA form, the CDR3 reads TGTGCCAGCAGACTTACGGGAGGGCCTCAAGAGACCCAGTACTTC. Translating it yields CASRLTGGPQETQYF. The gene calls are TRBV3-1 (or the pseudogene TRBV3-2) and TRBJ2-5; TRBD2 matches 8 bases. There are 15 residues in the CDR3. Trimming removed 6 bases from V and 2 bases from J; junction bases left unmatched: 8. Germline V CDR1 and CDR2: LGHDT, YNNKEL (reference sequence).

Only a few counts were recorded for this clone. This chain joins TRBV7-9 and TRBJ2-2; 15 bases align to TRBD2. Germline lookup yields CDR1 SEHNR and CDR2 FQNEAQ (reference sequence). The V segment lost 3 bases and the J segment 3 bases; nucleotides outside the gene matches: 5. The CDR3 spans 18 residues. The CDR3 protein is CASSFGTSGRRDTGELFF. The CDR3 region has the DNA TGTGCCAGCAGCTTCGGGACTAGCGGGAGGAGGGACACCGGGGAGCTGTTTTTT.

The V and J genes are TRBV18 and TRBJ2-7, with a possible D match to TRBD2 (7 bases). Germline V gene lookup returns CDR1 KGHSH and CDR2 LQKENI. V shed 3 bases and J shed 6 bases, with 12 bases lying between them. The CDR3 has 13 residues. CDR3 sequence: CASSPLGGPEQYF. The CDR3 DNA sequence: TGTGCCAGCTCACCCCTGGGGGGGCCCGAGCAGTACTTC. Based on the CDR3 plus reference TRBV18 and TRBJ2-7, the full variable domain is NAGVMQNPRHLVRRRGQEARLRCSPMKGHSHVYWYRQLPEEGLKFMVYLQKENIIDESGMPKERFSAEFPKEGPSILRIQQVVRGDSAAYFCASSPLGGPEQYFGPGTRLTVT.

The chain recombines TRBV19 with TRBJ2-4; the D gene is possibly TRBD1 (6 bases). The CDR3 length is 14 residues. The germline V and J ends were trimmed by 10 bases and 0 bases, with 13 bases remaining between them. Germline V CDR1 and CDR2: LNHDA, SQIVND (reference sequence). The CDR3 sequence: CATGAQGAKNIQYF. CDR3 DNA sequence: TGTGCCACTGGCGCACAGGGAGCCAAAAACATTCAGTACTTC.

The chain carries TRBV19 and TRBJ2-2, with D possibly being TRBD1 (6 bases). The CDR3 runs 14 residues. V dropped 5 bases and J dropped 8 bases, with 15 bases sitting between them. Germline V gives CDR1 LNHDA, CDR2 SQIVND (reference sequence). CDR3 region: CASSVGRGVGELFF. In nucleotides, the CDR3 is TGTGCCAGTAGTGTGGGCAGGGGTGTAGGGGAGCTGTTTTTT.

This chain uses TRBV11-2 with TRBJ2-7, with unresolved D. Trimming pared 5 bases from V and 3 bases from J, leaving 14 bases between. CDR3 length: 14 residues. The germline V gene encodes CDR1 SGHAT and CDR2 FQNNGV. The CDR3 DNA is TGTGCCAGCAGCCGTGAGGCATTAGGCTACGAGCAGTACTTC. This translates into CASSREALGYEQYF. Combining the CDR3 with reference TRBV11-2 and TRBJ2-7 gives the whole variable domain EAGVAQSPRYKIIEKRQSVAFWCNPISGHATLYWYQQILGQGPKLLIQFQNNGVVDDSQLPKDRFSAERLKGVDSTLKIQPAKLEDSAVYLCASSREALGYEQYFGPGTRLTVT.

This chain links TRBV11-2 with TRBJ2-7, with D possibly being TRBD2 (5 bases). The V gene's germline CDR1 is SGHAT and CDR2 FQNNGV. V shed 10 bases and J shed 0 bases, with 25 bases lying between them. The CDR3 is made up of 17 amino acids. The CDR3 region is CATAPLAAPRGSYEQYF. CDR3 DNA: TGTGCCACCGCCCCCCTCGCAGCTCCTCGGGGCTCCTACGAGCAGTACTTC.

Turning to this clone: The same CDR3 also results from other DNA sequences found in this sample. The chain has TRBV2 and TRBJ2-7; D remains unclear. The CDR3 has 11 amino acids. CDR1 and CDR2 from the germline V gene are SNHLY and FYNNEI. The germline V and J ends were trimmed by 3 bases and 5 bases, with 5 bases remaining between them. The CDR3 reads CASSEVDEQYF. DNA of the CDR3: TGTGCCAGCAGTGAGGTTGACGAGCAGTACTTC.